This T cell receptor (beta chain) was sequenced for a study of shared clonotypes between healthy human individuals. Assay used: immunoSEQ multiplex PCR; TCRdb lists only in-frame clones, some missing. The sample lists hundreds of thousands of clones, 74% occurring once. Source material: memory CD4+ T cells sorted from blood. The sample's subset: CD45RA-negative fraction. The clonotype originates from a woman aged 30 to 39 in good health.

The CDR3 DNA reads TGTGCCAGCAGTCGCGGGAACACCGGGGAGCTGTTTTTT. Translation: CASSRGNTGELFF. The chain is built from TRBV7-8 and TRBJ2-2, with D uncertain. The CDR3 totals 13 residues. Trimming took 6 bases from V and 1 from J, leaving 6 bases between them. Germline lookup yields CDR1 SGHVS and CDR2 FQNEAQ.